These 10 T cell receptor beta chains share one sample of origin, sequenced in a study of blood T cell repertoires in COVID-19. Only in-frame clones appear in the TCRdb table, and some are missing; sequencing was by immunoSEQ multiplex PCR. The sample lists some 150,000 clones; about four fifths were seen once. The sequenced material came from peripheral blood. Receptors originate from a man aged 35 to 55 who had recovered from COVID-19.

J is TRBJ1-1 and V is TRBV5-6; no firm D call. Germline CDR1 and CDR2: SGHDT and YYEEEE. With 3 bases removed from V and 4 bases from J, the gap between germline ends came to 13 bases. The CDR3 sequence is 14 residues long. The CDR3 DNA reads TGTGCCAGCAGCTCCGGACTGTTCCTCACTGAAGCTTTCTTT. Its protein product is CASSSGLFLTEAFF.

This sequence joins TRBV11-2 and TRBJ2-7, with TRBD1 identical over 8 bases. This CDR3 has 15 amino acids. Germline lookup yields CDR1 SGHAT and CDR2 FQNNGV. V trimming: 0 bases; J trimming: 2 bases; junction bases outside the gene matches: 3. The CDR3 protein is CASSLDAGGPYEQYF. CDR3 coding DNA: TGTGCCAGCAGCTTAGATGCAGGGGGCCCCTACGAGCAGTACTTC.

The chain links TRBV7-3 to TRBJ2-1, with 12 nucleotides matching TRBD2. With V trimmed by 4 bases and J by 2 bases, 0 bases remained unmatched. CDR1 and CDR2 (germline): SGHTA, FQGTGA. This CDR3 is 15 amino acids long. This CDR3 is CASSSSGGAYNEQFF. The CDR3, as DNA: TGTGCCAGCAGCTCTAGCGGGGGGGCCTACAATGAGCAGTTCTTC.

The chain uses TRBV19 and TRBJ1-1; tentatively, D is TRBD1 (6 bases). CDR3 length equals 13 residues. Germline loops: CDR1 LNHDA, CDR2 SQIVND (reference sequence). Trimming took 7 bases from V and 3 from J, leaving 12 bases between them. As DNA, the CDR3 is TGTGCCAGTAAGGGGGAGGGGCACACTGAAGCTTTCTTT. It translates to CASKGEGHTEAFF. Full variable domain (remainder filled in from reference TRBV19 and TRBJ1-1): DGGITQSPKYLFRKEGQNVTLSCEQNLNHDAMYWYRQDPGQGLRLIYYSQIVNDFQKGDIAEGYSVSREKKESFPLTVTSAQKNPTAFYLCASKGEGHTEAFFGQGTRLTVV.

This chain connects TRBV6-5 to TRBJ1-2; D possibly corresponds to TRBD1 (6 bases). V was shortened by 0 bases and J by 2 bases, with 10 bases between the two germline ends. The CDR3 is 15 amino acids. Germline CDR1 reads MNHEY; CDR2 reads SVGAGI. The CDR3 nucleotides read TGTGCCAGCAGTTACTCCGTGGACAGAAACTATGGCTACACCTTC. As protein: CASSYSVDRNYGYTF.

The chain employs TRBV12-3 or TRBV12-4 and TRBJ2-1; D call uncertain. The CDR3 contains 12 residues. Between the trimmed V and J ends, which lost 1 base and 12 bases, there was a span of 10 bases. This CDR3 reads CASSLDVEMQFF. CDR3 sequence (DNA): TGTGCCAGCAGTTTAGACGTTGAGATGCAGTTCTTC.

This clone was detected only a few times. This chain links TRBV7-9 with TRBJ2-1; D is ambiguous. V was shortened by 4 bases and J by 8 bases, with 15 bases between the two germline ends. Germline V gene data show CDR1 as SEHNR and CDR2 as FQNEAQ (reference sequence). The CDR3 consists of 14 residues. The CDR3 loop is CASSSKWPRDEQFF. In DNA form, the CDR3 reads TGTGCCAGCAGCTCCAAGTGGCCTCGGGATGAGCAGTTCTTC. Full variable domain (missing parts from reference TRBV7-9 and TRBJ2-1): DTGVSQNPRHKITKRGQNVTFRCDPISEHNRLYWYRQTLGQGPEFLTYFQNEAQLEKSRLLSDRFSAERPKGSFSTLEIQRTEQGDSAMYLCASSSKWPRDEQFFGPGTRLTVL.

The chain joins TRBV5-6 to TRBJ1-6, with a weak D call TRBD1 (6 bases). The CDR3 sequence is 16 residues long. Trimming cost V 4 bases and J 7 bases, with 18 bases left between them. The V gene's germline CDR1 is SGHDT and CDR2 YYEEEE. The CDR3 reads CASSLGPGAANSPLHF. The CDR3 nucleotides read TGTGCCAGCAGCCTTGGGCCAGGGGCGGCCAATTCACCCCTCCACTTT.

J is TRBJ2-7 and V is TRBV4-3; D is ambiguous. The V end lost 1 base, the J end lost 1 base, and 11 bases lay between the germline ends. Per the germline V gene, CDR1 is LGHNA and CDR2 is YSLEER. The CDR3 sequence is 15 residues long. The CDR3 coding sequence is TGCGCCAGCAGCCAAGCCTTACAGAGTTCCTACGAGCAGTACTTC. Its translation is CASSQALQSSYEQYF.

V and J are TRBV5-4 and TRBJ2-3, with 11 bases aligning to TRBD2. This CDR3 spans 17 amino acids. Germline V lookup: CDR1 SGHNT, CDR2 YYREEE (reference sequence). Unmatched junction bases numbered 9, after V lost 4 bases and J lost 2 bases. CDR3 sequence (DNA): TGTGCCAGCAGCAAACCTCCGGGACTAGCGGCCACAGATACGCAGTATTTT. This encodes CASSKPPGLAATDTQYF.